A selection of T cell receptor beta chains follows, all from one sample in a study of spatial heterogeneity in lung cancer. TCRdb redid the calling of the 5' RACE reads with MiXCR, one entry per CDR3 protein. Seen here are 2,500 to 3,500 distinct CDR3 sequences, about 4.9% observed once, and the top ten hold over 15%. This sample comprised normal lung tissue next to the tumor, obtained at surgery. These receptors were collected from a male donor with early-stage non-small cell lung cancer. Both conserved end residues are part of each CDR3. The order of the fields is clone size, J gene, V gene, D gene, CDR3 protein. A D gene is named only where the DNA matches it firmly. Where a row states a size, it is once, few, many or the class of an expanded clone; other rows omit it.

medium-sized	TRBJ2-3	TRBV6-6	TRBD2	CASSYSFRGTSGSAGTDTQYF
many	TRBJ1-5	TRBV20-1	TRBD1	CSARGTGVQPQHF
medium-sized	TRBJ1-3	TRBV10-3	NA	CAISEGDTIYF
medium-sized	TRBJ1-5	TRBV12-3/TRBV12-4	NA	CASSSERGDQPQHF
many	TRBJ1-1	TRBV5-1	TRBD1	CASSIGQGAVRAFF
many	TRBJ2-3	TRBV7-2	TRBD2	CASSLAAGGQQYF
medium-sized	TRBJ2-7	TRBV27	NA	CASSLRLGLYEQYF
many	TRBJ2-1	TRBV5-6	NA	CASSLGDGPFYNEQFF
medium-sized	TRBJ2-3	TRBV28	NA	CATWTASTDTQYF
NA	TRBJ2-1	TRBV5-6	TRBD2	CASSLLAGGLNEQFF
NA	TRBJ2-2	TRBV5-8	TRBD1	CASSFGTVYTGELFF
medium-sized	TRBJ2-7	TRBV23-1	TRBD1	CASTSDRGVNYEQYF
many	TRBJ1-1	TRBV9	NA	CASSVVAGVNTEAFF
large	TRBJ1-6	TRBV4-2	NA	CASSQVWGRNSPLHF
medium-sized	TRBJ2-1	TRBV29-1	TRBD1	CSVAHAGQGEFF
many	TRBJ2-3	TRBV29-1	TRBD2	CSVATSAPTDTQYF
many	TRBJ2-7	TRBV20-1	TRBD1	CSAPSGTVYEQYF
medium-sized	TRBJ2-7	TRBV29-1	TRBD1	CSVEVLGQGNNEQYF
NA	TRBJ2-3	TRBV19	TRBD2	CASSMEAGGPQDTQYF
medium-sized	TRBJ1-2	TRBV20-1	NA	CSARDWFGKDYGYTF
medium-sized	TRBJ2-7	TRBV6-2/TRBV6-3	NA	CASREQPSSYEQYF
medium-sized	TRBJ2-4	TRBV2	TRBD1	CASRDRGDIQYF
medium-sized	TRBJ2-7	TRBV11-2	NA	CASSTTKVPGGQYF
large	TRBJ1-5	TRBV11-2	NA	CASSLILGQPQHF
many	TRBJ1-2	TRBV27	NA	CTSSPIGTPYGYTF
medium-sized	TRBJ2-7	TRBV6-6	TRBD1	CASSPGTGVSYEQYF
medium-sized	TRBJ2-2	TRBV5-1	NA	CASSLVWGGDTGELFF
medium-sized	TRBJ1-1	TRBV20-1	NA	CSAREDMNTEAFF
many	TRBJ2-1	TRBV7-9	NA	CASSPGSSYNEQFF
many	TRBJ2-3	TRBV9	TRBD2	CASQAGESDTQYF
many	TRBJ2-1	TRBV28	TRBD1	CASTGTGNKKRNEQFF
NA	TRBJ1-1	TRBV12-3/TRBV12-4	TRBD1	CASSFQGGGTEAFF
few	TRBJ2-7	TRBV20-1	TRBD2	CSARLVAGAAYEQYF
few	TRBJ1-5	TRBV12-3/TRBV12-4	NA	CASSPTGNQPQHF
medium-sized	TRBJ2-7	TRBV30	NA	CAWSPQGRPYEQYF
many	TRBJ2-5	TRBV6-2/TRBV6-3	TRBD2	CASRAAGGRETQYF
NA	TRBJ2-5	TRBV30	NA	CAWSMGGGRETQYF